This T cell receptor beta chain stems from a study of T cell changes during pregnancy in multiple sclerosis. Assay used: immunoSEQ multiplex PCR; TCRdb lists only in-frame clones, some missing. The sample comprises 65,000 to 80,000 clones, about 93% of which are singletons, and more than 0.9% rests with the top ten. The germline CDR1 and CDR2 sequences are MGHRA and YSYEKL. V gave up 4 bases and J gave up 4 bases, with 13 bases separating them. This CDR3 region has 14 residues. Sample: peripheral blood, taken in the first trimester of pregnancy. This chain joins TRBV4-1 and TRBJ1-1; tentative D call: TRBD1 (5 bases). This TCR derives from a female donor with multiple sclerosis, enrolled in a pregnancy study. The CDR3 loop reads CASSLMGRSTEAFF. CDR3 coding DNA: TGCGCCAGCAGCCTAATGGGGCGGAGCACTGAAGCTTTCTTT.